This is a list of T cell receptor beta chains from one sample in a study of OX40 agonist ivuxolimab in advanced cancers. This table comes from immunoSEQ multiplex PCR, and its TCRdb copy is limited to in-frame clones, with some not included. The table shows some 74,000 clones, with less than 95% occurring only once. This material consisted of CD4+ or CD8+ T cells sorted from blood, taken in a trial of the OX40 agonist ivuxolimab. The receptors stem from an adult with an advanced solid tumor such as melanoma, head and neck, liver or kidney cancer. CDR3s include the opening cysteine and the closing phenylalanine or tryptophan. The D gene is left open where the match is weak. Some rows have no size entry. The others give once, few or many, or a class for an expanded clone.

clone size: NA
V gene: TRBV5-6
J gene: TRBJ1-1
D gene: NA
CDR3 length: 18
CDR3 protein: CASSLWGLGAAENTEAFF
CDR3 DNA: TGTGCCAGCAGCTTGTGGGGGCTCGGGGCCGCCGAGAACACTGAAGCTTTCTTT

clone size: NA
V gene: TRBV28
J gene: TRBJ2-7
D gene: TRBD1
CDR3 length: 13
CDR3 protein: CAIEPGQGHEQYF
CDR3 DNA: TGTGCCATCGAGCCGGGACAGGGCCACGAGCAGTACTTC

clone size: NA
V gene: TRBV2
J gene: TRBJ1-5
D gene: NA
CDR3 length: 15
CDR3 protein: CASSEGRFSNQPQHF
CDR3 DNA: TGTGCCAGCAGTGAAGGCCGGTTTAGCAATCAGCCCCAGCATTTT

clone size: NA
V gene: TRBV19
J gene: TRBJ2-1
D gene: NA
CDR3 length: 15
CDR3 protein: CASSMYRGTGNEQFF
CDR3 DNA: TGTGCCAGTAGTATGTACCGGGGAACGGGAAATGAGCAGTTCTTC

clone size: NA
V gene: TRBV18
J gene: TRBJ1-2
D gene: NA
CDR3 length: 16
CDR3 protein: CASSPPGGREDYGYTF
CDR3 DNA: TGTGCCAGCTCACCACCGGGGGGCAGGGAGGACTATGGCTACACCTTC

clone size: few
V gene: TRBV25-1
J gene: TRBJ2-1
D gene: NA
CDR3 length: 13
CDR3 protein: CASSEVGGNEQFF
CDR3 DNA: TGTGCCAGCAGTGAAGTTGGAGGCAATGAGCAGTTCTTC

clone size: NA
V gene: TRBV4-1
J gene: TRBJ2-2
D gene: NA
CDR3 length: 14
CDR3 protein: CASRPDSGPGELFF
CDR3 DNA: TGCGCCAGCAGACCGGACTCGGGGCCCGGGGAGCTGTTTTTT

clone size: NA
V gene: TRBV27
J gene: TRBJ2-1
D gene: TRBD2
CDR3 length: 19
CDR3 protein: CASSANLAGVLLAYNEQFF
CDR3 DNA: TGTGCCAGCAGTGCAAACCTAGCGGGGGTCCTCCTAGCCTACAATGAGCAGTTCTTC

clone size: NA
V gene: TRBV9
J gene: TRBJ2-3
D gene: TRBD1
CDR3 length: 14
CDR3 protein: CASSVETGGDTQYF
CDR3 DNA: TGTGCCAGCAGCGTGGAAACAGGGGGGGATACGCAGTATTTT

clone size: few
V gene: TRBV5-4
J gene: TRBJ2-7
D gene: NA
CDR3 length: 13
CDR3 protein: CASSGSAKAEQYF
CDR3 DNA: TGTGCCAGCAGCGGATCTGCGAAGGCAGAGCAGTACTTC

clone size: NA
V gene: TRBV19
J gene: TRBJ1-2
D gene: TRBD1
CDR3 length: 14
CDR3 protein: CASSAPAGGYGYTF
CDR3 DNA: TGTGCCAGTAGTGCACCCGCAGGGGGCTATGGCTACACCTTC

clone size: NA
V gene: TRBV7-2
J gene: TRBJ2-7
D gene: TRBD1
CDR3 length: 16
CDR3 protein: CASSLGTGGSWYEQYF
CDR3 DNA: TGTGCCAGCAGCTTAGGGACAGGGGGCAGTTGGTACGAGCAGTACTTC

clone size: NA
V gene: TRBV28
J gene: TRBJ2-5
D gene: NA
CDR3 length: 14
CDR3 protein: CASSFFGGKETQYF
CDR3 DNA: TGTGCCAGCAGTTTCTTTGGGGGTAAAGAGACCCAGTACTTC

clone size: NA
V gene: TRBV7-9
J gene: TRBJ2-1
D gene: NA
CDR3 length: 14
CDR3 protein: CASSSAQGWDEQFF
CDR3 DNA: TGTGCCAGCAGCTCCGCACAGGGATGGGATGAGCAGTTCTTC

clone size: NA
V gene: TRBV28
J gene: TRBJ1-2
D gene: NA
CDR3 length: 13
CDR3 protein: CASSLRGSAGYTF
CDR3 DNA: TGTGCCAGCAGTTTGAGGGGTAGTGCGGGCTACACCTTC

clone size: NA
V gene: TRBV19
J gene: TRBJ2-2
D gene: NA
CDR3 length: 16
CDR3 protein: CASSMMGSVNTGELFF
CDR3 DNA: TGTGCCAGTAGTATGATGGGGTCCGTGAACACCGGGGAGCTGTTTTTT